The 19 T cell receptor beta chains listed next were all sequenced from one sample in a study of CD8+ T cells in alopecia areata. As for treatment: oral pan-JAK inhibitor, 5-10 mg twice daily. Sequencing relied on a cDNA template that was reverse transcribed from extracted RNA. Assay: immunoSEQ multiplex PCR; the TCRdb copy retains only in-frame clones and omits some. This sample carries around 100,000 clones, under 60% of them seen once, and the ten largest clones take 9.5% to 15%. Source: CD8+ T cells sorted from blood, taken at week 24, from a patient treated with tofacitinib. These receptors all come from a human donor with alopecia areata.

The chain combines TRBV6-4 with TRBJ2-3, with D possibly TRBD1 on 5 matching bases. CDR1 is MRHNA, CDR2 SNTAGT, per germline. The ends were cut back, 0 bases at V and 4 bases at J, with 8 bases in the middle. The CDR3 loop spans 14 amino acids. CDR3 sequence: CASSDSKGADTQYF. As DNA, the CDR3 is TGTGCCAGCAGTGACTCGAAAGGGGCAGATACGCAGTATTTT.

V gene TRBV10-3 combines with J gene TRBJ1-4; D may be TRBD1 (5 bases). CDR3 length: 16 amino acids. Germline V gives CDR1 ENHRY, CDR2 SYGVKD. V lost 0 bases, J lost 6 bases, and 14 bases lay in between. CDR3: CAISESGGTVYEKLFF. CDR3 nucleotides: TGTGCCATCAGTGAGTCAGGTGGGACGGTTTATGAAAAACTGTTTTTT.

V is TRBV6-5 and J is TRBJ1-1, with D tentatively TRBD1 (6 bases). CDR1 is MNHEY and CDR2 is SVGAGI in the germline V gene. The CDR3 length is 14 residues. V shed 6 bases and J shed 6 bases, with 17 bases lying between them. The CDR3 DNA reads TGTGCCAGCAGGCGTACAGGGAGTGGGTCTGAAGCTTTCTTT. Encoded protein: CASRRTGSGSEAFF.

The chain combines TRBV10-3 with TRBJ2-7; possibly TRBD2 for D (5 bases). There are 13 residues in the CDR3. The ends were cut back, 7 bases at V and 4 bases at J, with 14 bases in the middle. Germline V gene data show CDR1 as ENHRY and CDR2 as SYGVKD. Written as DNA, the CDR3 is TGTGCCATCACAAAAAGGAGAGGGTACGAGCAGTACTTC. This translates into CAITKRRGYEQYF.

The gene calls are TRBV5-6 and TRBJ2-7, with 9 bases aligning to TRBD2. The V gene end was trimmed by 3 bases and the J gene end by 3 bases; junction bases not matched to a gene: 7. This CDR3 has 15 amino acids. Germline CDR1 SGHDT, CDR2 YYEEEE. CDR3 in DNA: TGTGCCAGCAGCTATGCGGGGGGGCCTTACTACGAGCAGTACTTC. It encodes CASSYAGGPYYEQYF.

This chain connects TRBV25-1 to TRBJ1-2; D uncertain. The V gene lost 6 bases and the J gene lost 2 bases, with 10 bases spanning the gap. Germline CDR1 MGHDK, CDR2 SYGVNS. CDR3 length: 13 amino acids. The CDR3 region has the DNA TGTGCCAGCAGCCATCCGGACAACTATGGCTACACCTTC. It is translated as CASSHPDNYGYTF.

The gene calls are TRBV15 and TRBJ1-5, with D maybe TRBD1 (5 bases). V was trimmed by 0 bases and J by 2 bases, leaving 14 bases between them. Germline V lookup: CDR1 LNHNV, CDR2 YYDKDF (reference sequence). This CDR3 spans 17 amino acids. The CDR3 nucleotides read TGTGCCACCAGCAGAGATCATGGCCCCAGGGGCAATCAGCCCCAGCATTTT. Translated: CATSRDHGPRGNQPQHF.

The CDR3 protein is CASSLGGALDEQYF. The CDR3 bases are TGTGCCAGCAGTTTGGGGGGGGCGCTCGACGAGCAGTACTTC. The V and J genes are TRBV27 and TRBJ2-7; tentatively, D is TRBD2 (7 bases). Germline V gene lookup returns CDR1 MNHEY and CDR2 SMNVEV (reference sequence). The CDR3 has 14 residues. V gave up 3 bases and J gave up 5 bases, with 14 bases separating them.

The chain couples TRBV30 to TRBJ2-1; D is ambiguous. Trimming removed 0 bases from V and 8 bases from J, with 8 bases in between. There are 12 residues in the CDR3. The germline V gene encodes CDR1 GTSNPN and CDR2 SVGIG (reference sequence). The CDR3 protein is CAWSVTGHEQFF. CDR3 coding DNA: TGTGCCTGGAGTGTTACCGGCCATGAGCAGTTCTTC.

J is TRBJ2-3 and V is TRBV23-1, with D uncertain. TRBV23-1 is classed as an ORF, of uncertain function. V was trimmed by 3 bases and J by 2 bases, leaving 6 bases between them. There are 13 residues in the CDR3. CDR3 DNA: TGCGCCAGCAGTCAGGAGTCCACAGATACGCAGTATTTT. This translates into CASSQESTDTQYF.

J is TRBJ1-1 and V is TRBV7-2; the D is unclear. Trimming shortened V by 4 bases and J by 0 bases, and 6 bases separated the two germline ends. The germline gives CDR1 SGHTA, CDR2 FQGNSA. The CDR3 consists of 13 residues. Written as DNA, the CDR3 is TGTGCCAGCAGCTCTGGGATGAACACTGAAGCTTTCTTT. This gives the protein CASSSGMNTEAFF.

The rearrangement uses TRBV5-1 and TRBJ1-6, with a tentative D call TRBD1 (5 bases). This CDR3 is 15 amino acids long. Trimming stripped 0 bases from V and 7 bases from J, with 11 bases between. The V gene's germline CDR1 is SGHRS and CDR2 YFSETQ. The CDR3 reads CASSLGQPGNSPLHF. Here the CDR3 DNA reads TGCGCCAGCAGCTTGGGACAGCCAGGGAATTCACCCCTCCACTTT.

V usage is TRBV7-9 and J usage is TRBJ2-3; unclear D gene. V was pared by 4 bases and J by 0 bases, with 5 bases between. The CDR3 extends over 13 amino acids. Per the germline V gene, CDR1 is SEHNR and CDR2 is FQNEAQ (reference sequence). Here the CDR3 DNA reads TGTGCCAGCAGCTCGAAGAGCACAGATACGCAGTATTTT. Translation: CASSSKSTDTQYF. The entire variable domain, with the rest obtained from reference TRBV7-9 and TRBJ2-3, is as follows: DTGVSQNPRHKITKRGQNVTFRCDPISEHNRLYWYRQTLGQGPEFLTYFQNEAQLEKSRLLSDRFSAERPKGSFSTLEIQRTEQGDSAMYLCASSSKSTDTQYFGPGTRLTVL.

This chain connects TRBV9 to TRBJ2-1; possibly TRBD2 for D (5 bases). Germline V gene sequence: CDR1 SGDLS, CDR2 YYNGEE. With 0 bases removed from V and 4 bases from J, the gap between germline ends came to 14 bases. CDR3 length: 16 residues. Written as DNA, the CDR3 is TGTGCCAGCAGCGTAGAGGTGAGGGCACGGTACAATGAGCAGTTCTTC. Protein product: CASSVEVRARYNEQFF.

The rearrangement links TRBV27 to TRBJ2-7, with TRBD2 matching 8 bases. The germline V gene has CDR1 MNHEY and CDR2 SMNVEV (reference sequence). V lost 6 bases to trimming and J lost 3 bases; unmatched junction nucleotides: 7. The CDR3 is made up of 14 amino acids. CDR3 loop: CASSPSGLHYEQYF. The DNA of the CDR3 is TGTGCCAGCAGCCCTAGCGGGCTCCACTACGAGCAGTACTTC.

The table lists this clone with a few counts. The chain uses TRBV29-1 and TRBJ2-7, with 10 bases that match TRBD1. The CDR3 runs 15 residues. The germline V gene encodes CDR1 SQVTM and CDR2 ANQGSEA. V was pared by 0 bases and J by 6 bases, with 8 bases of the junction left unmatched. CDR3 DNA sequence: TGCAGCGTTGAAGACCCCGGGACAGGGGAGGTCGAGCAGTACTTC. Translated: CSVEDPGTGEVEQYF.

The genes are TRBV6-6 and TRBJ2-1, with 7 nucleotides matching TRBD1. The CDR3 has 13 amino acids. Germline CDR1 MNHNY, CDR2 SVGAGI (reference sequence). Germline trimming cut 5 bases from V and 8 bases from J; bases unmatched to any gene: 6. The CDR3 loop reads CASSPDRVHEQFF. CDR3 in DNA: TGTGCCAGCAGTCCCGACAGGGTCCATGAGCAGTTCTTC.

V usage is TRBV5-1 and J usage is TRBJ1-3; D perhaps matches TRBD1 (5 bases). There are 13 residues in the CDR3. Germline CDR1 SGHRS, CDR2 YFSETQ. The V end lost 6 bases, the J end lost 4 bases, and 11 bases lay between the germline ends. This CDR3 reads CASTQGTGNTIYF. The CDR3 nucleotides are TGCGCCAGCACCCAGGGAACCGGAAACACCATATATTTT.

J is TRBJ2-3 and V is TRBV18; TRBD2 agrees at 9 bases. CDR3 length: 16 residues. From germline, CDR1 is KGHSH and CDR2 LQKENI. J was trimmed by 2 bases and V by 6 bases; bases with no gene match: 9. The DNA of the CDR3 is TGTGCCAGCTCCCTCGATAGCGGGGGACTCACAGATACGCAGTATTTT. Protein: CASSLDSGGLTDTQYF.